Shown below are 10 T cell receptor beta chains from a single sample sequenced in a study of beta chain features in type 1 diabetes. General study results and limits: When Type 1 diabetes patients were examined, their TCRB CDR3s proved moderately but significantly shorter in all four CD4+ subsets.

Sequenced material consisted of expressed TCRB transcripts (all of the isolated RNA was reverse transcribed). Only in-frame clones appear in the TCRdb table, and some are missing; sequencing was by immunoSEQ multiplex PCR. The data show roughly 150,000 clones, about 8% seen once. These receptors have no identified antigens. Material: central memory CD4+ T cells from blood. The receptors stem from a woman in her forties with type 1 diabetes.

The V call is TRBV29-1, the J call TRBJ2-7, with 14 bases identical to TRBD2. Looked up from germline, CDR1 is SQVTM and CDR2 is ANQGSEA. The CDR3 loop spans 14 amino acids. The V gene end was trimmed by 3 bases and the J gene end by 6 bases; junction bases not matched to a gene: 4. CDR3 in amino acids: CSVEGLAGEREQYF. The CDR3 coding sequence is TGCAGCGTTGAGGGACTAGCGGGAGAGCGCGAGCAGTACTTC.

The table lists this clone with a few counts. The genes are TRBV15 and TRBJ2-7; 9 bases match TRBD2. The V gene end was trimmed by 6 bases and the J gene end by 5 bases; junction bases not matched to a gene: 5. In germline, CDR1 is LNHNV, CDR2 YYDKDF (reference sequence). The CDR3 contains 13 residues. CDR3 amino acids: CATRGSGSNEQYF. The CDR3 DNA is TGTGCCACCAGGGGTAGCGGGAGCAACGAGCAGTACTTC.

The chain employs TRBV14 and TRBJ1-1, with 8 bases matching TRBD1. The CDR3 length is 14 residues. With V trimmed by 7 bases and J by 5 bases, 9 bases remained unmatched. Germline loops: CDR1 SGHDN, CDR2 FVKESK. The CDR3 DNA reads as TGTGCCAGCACACCAGGGGGCAGAATGACTGAAGCTTTCTTT. Residues: CASTPGGRMTEAFF.

The sample holds a few counts of this clone. The genes are TRBV18 and TRBJ1-4; the match to TRBD1 covers 11 bases. V was clipped by 3 bases and J by 6 bases; unmatched bases: 0. CDR1 KGHSH and CDR2 LQKENI come from the germline V gene. The CDR3 totals 14 residues. For the CDR3, the DNA is TGTGCCAGCTCACCGGGACAGGGGGATGAAAAACTGTTTTTT. The encoded protein is CASSPGQGDEKLFF. Full variable domain (remainder filled in from reference TRBV18 and TRBJ1-4): NAGVMQNPRHLVRRRGQEARLRCSPMKGHSHVYWYRQLPEEGLKFMVYLQKENIIDESGMPKERFSAEFPKEGPSILRIQQVVRGDSAAYFCASSPGQGDEKLFFGSGTQLSVL.

The rearrangement links TRBV5-4 to TRBJ2-7; no clear D gene. Germline values: CDR1 SGHNT, CDR2 YYREEE (reference sequence). The CDR3 extends over 14 amino acids. Trimming pared 1 base from V and 2 bases from J, leaving 10 bases between. The CDR3 sequence: CASSLRDTTYEQYF. In DNA form, the CDR3 reads TGTGCCAGCAGCTTGCGTGACACGACCTACGAGCAGTACTTC.

The V and J genes are TRBV19 and TRBJ2-7, with TRBD1 matching 8 bases. The CDR3 length is 13 residues. V gave up 8 bases and J gave up 2 bases; unmatched junction bases: 5. Looked up from germline, CDR1 is LNHDA and CDR2 is SQIVND (reference sequence). The CDR3 DNA reads as TGTGCCAGTGGCCCAGGGGGCCCCTACGAGCAGTACTTC. Translated: CASGPGGPYEQYF.

This clone has only a few counts. J is TRBJ1-1 and V is TRBV7-6; the D gene is possibly TRBD1 (5 bases). This CDR3 is 14 amino acids long. Germline-derived CDR1 and CDR2 are SGHVS and FNYEAQ. The V gene lost 2 bases and the J gene lost 1 base, with 8 bases spanning the gap. The CDR3 spells CASSLTQANTEAFF. CDR3 sequence (DNA): TGTGCCAGCAGCTTAACACAGGCGAACACTGAAGCTTTCTTT.

This chain links TRBV7-9 with TRBJ2-1, with D perhaps TRBD1 (6 bases). V was clipped by 6 bases and J by 4 bases, with 10 bases between them. The CDR3 sequence is 13 residues long. CDR1 and CDR2 from the germline V gene are SEHNR and FQNEAQ (reference sequence). The CDR3 DNA sequence: TGTGCCAGCAGTTCGACAGGTTACAATGAGCAGTTCTTC. Its protein is CASSSTGYNEQFF.

This clone was observed a few times. The chain recombines TRBV10-3 with TRBJ1-2; D is perhaps TRBD1 (5 bases). The CDR3 runs 14 residues. Germline V CDR1 and CDR2: ENHRY, SYGVKD. Trimming took off 0 bases at V and 7 bases at J, with 12 bases between the two ends. CDR3 sequence reads: CAISESGRGSGYTF. The CDR3 DNA reads as TGTGCCATCAGTGAGTCAGGGAGGGGAAGTGGCTACACCTTC.

By share of the sample, this clone is medium-sized (0.01 to 0.1%). J is TRBJ2-1 and V is TRBV28; TRBD2 might be the D (5 bases). Trimming removed 3 bases at V and 5 bases at J, with 11 bases between. Per germline, CDR1 MDHEN and CDR2 SYDVKM. This CDR3 region has 14 residues. As DNA, the CDR3 is TGTGCCAGCAGTTTGTCGGGGTCGGACAATGAGCAGTTCTTC. Residues: CASSLSGSDNEQFF. The full variable domain, rest sourced from reference TRBV28 and TRBJ2-1, is DVKVTQSSRYLVKRTGEKVFLECVQDMDHENMFWYRQDPGLGLRLIYFSYDVKMKEKGDIPEGYSVSREKKERFSLILESASTNQTSMYLCASSLSGSDNEQFFGPGTRLTVL.